Following are 15 T cell receptor beta chains from one sample sequenced in a study of OX40 agonist ivuxolimab in advanced cancers. Using immunoSEQ multiplex PCR, the repertoire was profiled, and TCRdb retains in-frame clones only, with some absent. The sample holds some 27,000 clones; 90% are singletons and the top ten take about a quarter. The source was CD4+ or CD8+ T cells sorted from blood, collected in a trial of the OX40 agonist ivuxolimab. The receptors shown here come from an adult with an advanced solid tumor such as melanoma, head and neck, liver or kidney cancer.

This clone has a single count. This chain uses TRBV4-3 with TRBJ2-1, with 10 bases aligning to TRBD2. The CDR3 runs to 19 residues. Unmatched junction bases numbered 16, after V lost 1 base and J lost 7 bases. The germline V gene has CDR1 LGHNA and CDR2 YSLEER. CDR3 residues: CASSQGSGLAGDVVNEQFF. The CDR3 nucleotides read TGCGCCAGCAGCCAAGGATCGGGCCTAGCGGGAGATGTGGTTAATGAGCAGTTCTTC.

The gene calls are TRBV27 and TRBJ2-7; D is unclear. With 2 bases removed from V and 4 bases from J, the gap between germline ends came to 18 bases. The CDR3 sequence is 16 residues long. Germline V gene lookup returns CDR1 MNHEY and CDR2 SMNVEV (reference sequence). CDR3 sequence (DNA): TGTGCCAGCAGTTTAAAATTTACAGTTCTGGAGTACGAGCAGTACTTC. Translation: CASSLKFTVLEYEQYF.

The gene calls are TRBV27 and TRBJ2-1, with D possibly matching TRBD2 (5 bases). The germline V and J ends were trimmed by 3 bases and 6 bases, with 24 bases remaining between them. Germline V CDR1 and CDR2: MNHEY, SMNVEV (reference sequence). The CDR3 is 18 residues long. The CDR3 bases are TGTGCCAGCAGTTTGGACTTGCTTGCTATCACTTTGGGCAATGAGCAGTTCTTC. The encoded protein is CASSLDLLAITLGNEQFF.

The CDR3 nucleotides read TGTGCCAGCAGCTTAACTAGCGGGGATGAGCAGTTCTTC. Amino acid sequence: CASSLTSGDEQFF. V and J are TRBV7-2 and TRBJ2-1; 10 bases agree with TRBD2. This CDR3 spans 13 amino acids. Germline V gene lookup returns CDR1 SGHTA and CDR2 FQGNSA. Germline trimming cut 2 bases from V and 8 bases from J; bases unmatched to any gene: 0.

V and J are TRBV4-3 and TRBJ2-1, with TRBD1 matching 8 bases. The trim removed 2 bases at V and 3 bases at J, leaving 12 bases unmatched. The CDR3 runs to 18 residues. The germline gives CDR1 LGHNA, CDR2 YSLEER. The CDR3 DNA follows: TGCGCCAGCAGCCAACAGGGGGCAAGAACCCCACTCTACAATGAGCAGTTCTTC. Its protein product is CASSQQGARTPLYNEQFF.

Here the CDR3 reads CASSYSSWGTNEKLFF. The CDR3 nucleotides read TGTGCCAGCAGTTACTCGAGTTGGGGAACTAATGAAAAACTGTTTTTT. This chain uses TRBV6-5 with TRBJ1-4; D gene uncertain. The CDR3 consists of 16 residues. Germline CDR1 is MNHEY and CDR2 is SVGAGI. Trimming took off 0 bases at V and 1 base at J, with 9 bases between the two ends.

The chain joins TRBV7-9 to TRBJ2-7; 7 bases are a match to TRBD2. This CDR3 has 15 amino acids. The germline CDR1 and CDR2 sequences are SEHNR and FQNEAQ (reference sequence). V dropped 7 bases and J dropped 2; count of bases not matched to a gene: 11. The CDR3 sequence: CASIGEGRGPYEQYF. The CDR3 DNA is TGTGCCAGCATCGGGGAGGGGCGGGGCCCCTACGAGCAGTACTTC.

This clone was seen just once. The CDR3, as DNA: TGTGCCAGCAGGAAGGAAGGTAGCAGCTACAATGAGCAGTTCTTC. Translating it yields CASRKEGSSYNEQFF. The gene calls are TRBV7-8 and TRBJ2-1; D remains unclear. The CDR3 contains 15 residues. Deletions cut 6 bases from V and 3 bases from J, with 15 bases between. Germline V gene sequence: CDR1 SGHVS, CDR2 FQNEAQ.

The CDR3 bases are TGTGCCAGCAGCTTAGGAGGGACTAGCGGGAATCTCGAGCAGTACTTC. Translation gives CASSLGGTSGNLEQYF. V usage is TRBV7-6 and J usage is TRBJ2-7, with TRBD2 matching over 13 bases. V gave up 1 base and J gave up 6 bases; unmatched junction bases: 6. This CDR3 contains 16 residues. Germline CDR1 reads SGHVS; CDR2 reads FNYEAQ.

CDR3 sequence (DNA): TGTGCCAGCAGCGCTAGGGACAGGCCCTACGAGCAGTACTTC. Its protein is CASSARDRPYEQYF. The genes are TRBV9 and TRBJ2-7; TRBD1 aligns across 8 bases. The length of the CDR3 is 14 residues. J lost 2 bases, V lost 3 bases, and 4 bases had no gene match. Germline V CDR1 and CDR2: SGDLS, YYNGEE. The entire variable domain, with the rest obtained from reference TRBV9 and TRBJ2-7, is as follows: DSGVTQTPKHLITATGQRVTLRCSPRSGDLSVYWYQQSLDQGLQFLIQYYNGEERAKGNILERFSAQQFPDLHSELNLSSLELGDSALYFCASSARDRPYEQYFGPGTRLTVT.

The chain employs TRBV5-1 and TRBJ2-3, with D possibly matching TRBD2 (5 bases). In germline, CDR1 is SGHRS, CDR2 YFSETQ. V lost 1 base, J lost 0 bases, and 12 bases lay in between. This CDR3 has 16 residues. The CDR3 spells CASSLFSVTSTDTQYF. The CDR3 region has the DNA TGCGCCAGCAGCTTGTTTAGCGTCACTAGCACAGATACGCAGTATTTT.

V gene TRBV27 combines with J gene TRBJ2-3; D is perhaps TRBD1 or TRBD2 (5 bases each). V lost 7 bases, J lost 4 bases, and 18 bases lay in between. CDR1 is MNHEY, CDR2 SMNVEV, per germline (reference sequence). CDR3 length equals 15 residues. The CDR3 spells CASTGRGEWADTQYF. CDR3 DNA: TGTGCCAGCACGGGACGAGGGGAGTGGGCAGATACGCAGTATTTT.

DNA of the CDR3: TGTGCCAGCGATGGGAAGGGCCGGTCTGACGAGCAGTACTTC. Translated: CASDGKGRSDEQYF. The genes are TRBV7-2 and TRBJ2-7; D is unclear. Germline V gene sequence: CDR1 SGHTA, CDR2 FQGNSA. The CDR3 is 14 amino acids. Trimming shortened V by 8 bases and J by 5 bases, and 19 bases separated the two germline ends.

This clone was recorded only once. The J gene is TRBJ1-4, the V gene TRBV5-1; 9 bases are shared with TRBD1. The germline CDR1 and CDR2 sequences are SGHRS and YFSETQ. V shed 3 bases, J shed 6 bases, and the junction held 12 bases outside the gene matches. This CDR3 comprises 17 residues. CDR3: CASSWRPGQGWDEKLFF. The CDR3 bases are TGCGCCAGCAGCTGGAGGCCGGGACAGGGCTGGGATGAAAAACTGTTTTTT.

V is TRBV2 and J is TRBJ2-1, with 12 bases identical to TRBD2. The CDR3 runs to 15 residues. In germline, CDR1 is SNHLY, CDR2 FYNNEI. Germline trimming cut 7 bases from V and 0 bases from J; bases unmatched to any gene: 1. Here the CDR3 DNA reads TGTGCCAGCAAGACTAGCGGGAGCTCCTACAATGAGCAGTTCTTC. This codes for CASKTSGSSYNEQFF.